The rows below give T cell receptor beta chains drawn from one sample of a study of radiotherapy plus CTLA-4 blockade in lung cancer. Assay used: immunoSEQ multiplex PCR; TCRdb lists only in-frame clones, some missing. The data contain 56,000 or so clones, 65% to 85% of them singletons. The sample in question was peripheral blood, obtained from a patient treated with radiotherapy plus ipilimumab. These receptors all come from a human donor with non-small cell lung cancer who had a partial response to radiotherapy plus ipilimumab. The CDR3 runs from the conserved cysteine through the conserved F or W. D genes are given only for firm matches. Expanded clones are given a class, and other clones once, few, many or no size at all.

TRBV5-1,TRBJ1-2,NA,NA,TGCGCCAGCAGCCCAAGGGACAATAACTATGGCTACACCTTC,CASSPRDNNYGYTF
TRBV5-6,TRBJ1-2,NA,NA,TGTGCCAGCAGCCCGACAGGCTATGGCTACACCTTC,CASSPTGYGYTF
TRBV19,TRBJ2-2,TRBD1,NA,TGTGCCAGCCCGGGACAGGGGGGCACCGGGGAGCTGTTTTTT,CASPGQGGTGELFF
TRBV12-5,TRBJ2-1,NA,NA,TGTGCTAGTGGTTCTACCAGGGTATCCTACAATGAGCAGTTCTTC,CASGSTRVSYNEQFF
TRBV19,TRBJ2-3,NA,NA,TGTGCCAGTAGTATGGCACGCACAGATACGCAGTATTTT,CASSMARTDTQYF
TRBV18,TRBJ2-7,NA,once,TGTGCCAGCTCACCAAAGGCAGGAAGTCCCTACGAGCAGTACTTC,CASSPKAGSPYEQYF
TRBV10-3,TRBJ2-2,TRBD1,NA,TGTGCCATCAGTGGGGGACAGGGGTTGGAGCTGTTTTTT,CAISGGQGLELFF
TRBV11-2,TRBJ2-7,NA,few,TGTGCCAGCAGCTTCTCGGCAGGGTTCTACGAGCAGTACTTC,CASSFSAGFYEQYF
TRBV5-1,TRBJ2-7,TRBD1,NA,TGCGCCAGCAGCTCGGGACAGGGTAAAAATTACGGCAGCGAGCAGTACTTC,CASSSGQGKNYGSEQYF
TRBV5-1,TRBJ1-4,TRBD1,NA,TGCGCCAGCAGCTGGACAGGGGACAATGAAAAACTGTTTTTT,CASSWTGDNEKLFF